The 9 T cell receptor beta chains presented below share a single source sample, sequenced in a study of identical twins. Each CDR3 protein gets one entry after TCRdb re-called the 5' RACE reads with MiXCR. The data show around 300,000 distinct CDR3 sequences, under 9% seen once. The same specimen was also included in a second study, on yellow fever vaccine responses in identical twins.

Sequenced: memory (CD45RO+) T cells sorted from blood. The receptor set was obtained from a woman in her late teens or twenties in good health.

This clonotype was detected ten times or more. The chain links TRBV12-3 or TRBV12-4 to TRBJ2-4; perhaps TRBD1 as D (5 bases). The CDR3 sequence is 14 residues long. The germline V and J ends were trimmed by 1 base and 7 bases, with 11 bases remaining between them. CDR3 sequence: CASSLGWQGNIQYF. The DNA for the CDR3 is TGTGCCAGCAGTTTAGGGTGGCAGGGTAACATTCAGTACTTC.

The J gene is TRBJ2-3, the V gene TRBV2; 7 positions agree with TRBD2. Germline V gene sequence: CDR1 SNHLY, CDR2 FYNNEI. V lost 7 bases, J lost 7 bases, and 11 bases stayed unmatched. The length of the CDR3 is 14 residues. The CDR3 sequence: CASTQGGLWNTQYF. In DNA, the CDR3 is TGTGCCAGCACCCAGGGAGGGCTGTGGAATACGCAGTATTTT.

This sequence joins TRBV7-8 and TRBJ1-4; D remains ambiguous. The CDR3 has 13 residues. With 6 bases removed from V and 8 bases from J, the gap between germline ends came to 13 bases. Germline V gene sequence: CDR1 SGHVS, CDR2 FQNEAQ. CDR3 DNA sequence: TGTGCCAGCAGTTGGGGTCTTTGGGAAAAACTGTTTTTT. Its protein is CASSWGLWEKLFF.

This clonotype showed up many times. V gene TRBV2 combines with J gene TRBJ2-5; possibly TRBD1 for D (6 bases). The germline CDR1 and CDR2 sequences are SNHLY and FYNNEI. The V and J ends lost 5 bases and 5 bases respectively, with 12 bases between them. The CDR3 extends over 13 amino acids. CDR3 coding DNA: TGTGCCAGCAGTTCACAGGGTGTCGAGACCCAGTACTTC. The encoded protein is CASSSQGVETQYF.

The rearrangement joins TRBV5-4 to TRBJ1-1; 7 bases align to TRBD1. The germline V gene encodes CDR1 SGHNT and CDR2 YYREEE (reference sequence). V lost 6 bases and J lost 0; bases outside the gene matches: 8. The CDR3 totals 15 residues. CDR3 sequence reads: CASNRRDSMNTEAFF. Here the CDR3 DNA reads TGTGCCAGCAACCGTCGGGACAGTATGAACACTGAAGCTTTCTTT.

This clonotype has only a few counts. The chain links TRBV7-9 to TRBJ2-2; 7 bases are a match to TRBD2. The CDR3 length is 17 residues. The J segment lost 1 base and the V segment lost 2 bases, leaving 7 bases of the junction unmatched. CDR1 SEHNR and CDR2 FQNEAQ come from the germline V gene (reference sequence). The CDR3 nucleotides read TGTGCCAGCAGCTTATTCCCTAGCGGCAAGAACACCGGGGAGCTGTTTTTT. Its translation: CASSLFPSGKNTGELFF.

On this clonotype: Possible read error: a much larger clone is one base away. This chain links TRBV24-1 with TRBJ2-3; TRBD1 matches at 7 bases. From germline, CDR1 is KGHDR and CDR2 SFDVKD. The CDR3 spans 15 residues. The CDR3 spells CATSDPDRAADTQDF. The CDR3 DNA sequence: TGTGCCACCAGTGATCCCGACAGGGCTGCAGATACGCAGGATTTT.

In this sample, this clonotype turned up many times. This chain uses TRBV29-1 with TRBJ2-2; D is unclear. The CDR3 spans 13 residues. Germline CDR1 reads SQVTM; CDR2 reads ANQGSEA. The V and J ends lost 4 bases and 2 bases respectively, with 8 bases between them. The CDR3 DNA reads as TGCAGCGTTGTCAGGCCCAACACCGGGGAGCTGTTTTTT. Its protein is CSVVRPNTGELFF.

This chain connects TRBV7-2 to TRBJ2-1; TRBD1 is a possible D gene (6 bases). This CDR3 spans 15 amino acids. Germline CDR1 SGHTA, CDR2 FQGNSA. Trimming left V 6 bases short and J 6 bases short, with 18 bases between. CDR3 in amino acids: CASRRTELRGNEQFF. Here the CDR3 DNA reads TGTGCCAGCAGGCGGACAGAATTGAGGGGCAATGAGCAGTTCTTC.